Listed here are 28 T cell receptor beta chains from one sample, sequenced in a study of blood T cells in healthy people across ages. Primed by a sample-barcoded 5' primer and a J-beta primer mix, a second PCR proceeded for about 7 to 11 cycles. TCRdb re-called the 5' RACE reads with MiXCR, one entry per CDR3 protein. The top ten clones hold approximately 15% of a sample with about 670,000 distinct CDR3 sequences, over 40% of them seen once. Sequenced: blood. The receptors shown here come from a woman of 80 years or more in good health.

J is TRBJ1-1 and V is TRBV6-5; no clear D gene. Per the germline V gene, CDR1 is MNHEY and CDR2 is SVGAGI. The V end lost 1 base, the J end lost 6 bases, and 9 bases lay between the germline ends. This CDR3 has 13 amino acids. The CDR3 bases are TGTGCCAGCAGTTACTTGGGGTATGCTGAAGCTTTCTTT. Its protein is CASSYLGYAEAFF.

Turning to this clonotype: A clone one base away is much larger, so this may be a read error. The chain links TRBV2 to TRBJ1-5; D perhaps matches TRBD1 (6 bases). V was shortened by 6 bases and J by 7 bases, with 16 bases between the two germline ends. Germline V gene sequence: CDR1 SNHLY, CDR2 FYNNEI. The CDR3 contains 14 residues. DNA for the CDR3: TGTGCCAGCAGGGTAGGGGGTCAAGGACAGCCCCAGCATTTT. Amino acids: CASRVGGQGQPQHF.

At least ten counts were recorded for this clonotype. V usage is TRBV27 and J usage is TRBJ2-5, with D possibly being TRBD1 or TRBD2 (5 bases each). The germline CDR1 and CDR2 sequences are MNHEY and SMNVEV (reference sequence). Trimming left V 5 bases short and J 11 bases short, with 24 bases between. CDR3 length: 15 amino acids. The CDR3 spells CASSPLREVRGEQYF. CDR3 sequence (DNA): TGTGCCAGCAGTCCCCTCCGTGAAGTACGAGGGGAGCAGTACTTC.

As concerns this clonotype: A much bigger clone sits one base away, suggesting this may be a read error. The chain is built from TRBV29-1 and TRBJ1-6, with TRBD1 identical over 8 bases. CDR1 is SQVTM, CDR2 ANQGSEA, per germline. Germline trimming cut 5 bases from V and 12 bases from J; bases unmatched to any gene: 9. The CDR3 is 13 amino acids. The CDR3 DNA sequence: TGCAGCGTTCTGACAGGGGAAGGCTTACCCCTCCACTTT. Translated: CSVLTGEGLPLHF.

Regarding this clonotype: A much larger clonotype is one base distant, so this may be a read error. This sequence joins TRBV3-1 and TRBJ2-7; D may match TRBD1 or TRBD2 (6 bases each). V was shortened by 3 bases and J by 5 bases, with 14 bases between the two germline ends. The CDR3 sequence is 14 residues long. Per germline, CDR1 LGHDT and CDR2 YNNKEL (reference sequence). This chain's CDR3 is CASSQCTGAHEQYF. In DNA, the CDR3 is TGTGCCAGCAGCCAGTGCACGGGGGCCCACGAGCAGTACTTC.

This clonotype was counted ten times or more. Here the CDR3 DNA reads TGTGCCATTCCTGGGGAGGACCAAGAGACCCAGTACTTC. Amino acid sequence: CAIPGEDQETQYF. This chain joins TRBV28 and TRBJ2-5; possible D gene TRBD2, 6 bases. The germline V gene has CDR1 MDHEN and CDR2 SYDVKM. Trimming took off 10 bases at V and 0 bases at J, with 12 bases between the two ends. The CDR3 sequence is 13 residues long.

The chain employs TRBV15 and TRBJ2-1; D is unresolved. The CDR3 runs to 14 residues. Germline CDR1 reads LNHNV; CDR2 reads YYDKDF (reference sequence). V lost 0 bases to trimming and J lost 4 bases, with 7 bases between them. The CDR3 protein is CATSRDLTYNEQFF. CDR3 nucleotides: TGTGCCACCAGCAGAGATTTAACTTACAATGAGCAGTTCTTC.

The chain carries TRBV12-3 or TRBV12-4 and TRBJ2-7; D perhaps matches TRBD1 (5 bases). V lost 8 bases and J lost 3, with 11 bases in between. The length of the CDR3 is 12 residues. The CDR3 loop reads CASGYRIYEQYF. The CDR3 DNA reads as TGTGCCAGCGGGTACAGGATCTACGAGCAGTACTTC.

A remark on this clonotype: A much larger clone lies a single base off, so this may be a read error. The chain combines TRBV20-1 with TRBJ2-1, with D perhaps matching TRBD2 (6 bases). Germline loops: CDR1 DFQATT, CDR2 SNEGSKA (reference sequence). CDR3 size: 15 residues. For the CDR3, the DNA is TGCAGTGTTAGAGATCGGGGGACTGTAGTTAATGAGCAGTTCTTC. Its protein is CSVRDRGTVVNEQFF.

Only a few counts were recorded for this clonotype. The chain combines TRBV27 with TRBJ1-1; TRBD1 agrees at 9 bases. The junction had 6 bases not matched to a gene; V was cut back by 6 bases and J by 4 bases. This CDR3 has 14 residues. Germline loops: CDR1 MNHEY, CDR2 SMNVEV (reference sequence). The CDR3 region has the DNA TGTGCCAGCAGCTGGGGACAGGGAGTCACTGAAGCTTTCTTT. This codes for CASSWGQGVTEAFF.

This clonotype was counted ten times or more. The CDR3 sequence: CASSSTGIRRSQYNEQFF. The CDR3 bases are TGCGCCAGCAGCTCGACAGGGATTCGGAGATCCCAATACAATGAGCAGTTCTTC. J is TRBJ2-1 and V is TRBV5-1; TRBD1 aligns across 7 bases. Germline assignment: CDR1 SGHRS and CDR2 YFSETQ. The V segment lost 3 bases and the J segment 4 bases; nucleotides outside the gene matches: 16. This CDR3 is 18 amino acids long.

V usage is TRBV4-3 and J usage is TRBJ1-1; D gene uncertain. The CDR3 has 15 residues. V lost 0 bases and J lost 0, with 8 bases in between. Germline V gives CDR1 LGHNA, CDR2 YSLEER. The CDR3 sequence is CASSQDVRMNTEAFF. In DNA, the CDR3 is TGCGCCAGCAGCCAAGATGTGCGGATGAACACTGAAGCTTTCTTT.

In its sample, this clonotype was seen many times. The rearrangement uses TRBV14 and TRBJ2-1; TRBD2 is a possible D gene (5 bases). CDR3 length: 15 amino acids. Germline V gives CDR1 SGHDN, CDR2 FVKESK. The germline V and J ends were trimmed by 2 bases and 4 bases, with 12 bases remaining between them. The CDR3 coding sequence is TGTGCCAGCAGCCAACTGGGCCGGGGATACAATGAGCAGTTCTTC. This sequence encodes CASSQLGRGYNEQFF.

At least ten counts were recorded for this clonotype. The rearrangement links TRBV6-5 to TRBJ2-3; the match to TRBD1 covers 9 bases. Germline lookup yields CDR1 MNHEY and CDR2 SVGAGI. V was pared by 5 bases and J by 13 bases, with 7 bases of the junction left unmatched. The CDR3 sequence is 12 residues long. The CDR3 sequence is CASSNGGQGKYF. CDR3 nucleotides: TGTGCCAGCAGTAACGGGGGACAGGGAAAGTATTTT.

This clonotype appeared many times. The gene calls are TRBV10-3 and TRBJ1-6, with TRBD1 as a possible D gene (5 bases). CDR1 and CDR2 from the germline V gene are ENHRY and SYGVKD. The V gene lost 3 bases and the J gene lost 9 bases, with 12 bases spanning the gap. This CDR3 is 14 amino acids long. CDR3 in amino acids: CAISDQGPGSPLHF. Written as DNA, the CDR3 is TGTGCCATCAGTGATCAGGGCCCAGGTTCACCCCTCCACTTT.

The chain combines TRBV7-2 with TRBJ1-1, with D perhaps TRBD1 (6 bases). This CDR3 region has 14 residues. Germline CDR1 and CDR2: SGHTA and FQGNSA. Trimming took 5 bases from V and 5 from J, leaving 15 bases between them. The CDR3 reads CASSARTGITEAFF. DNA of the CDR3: TGTGCCAGCAGCGCTCGCACAGGGATAACTGAAGCTTTCTTT.

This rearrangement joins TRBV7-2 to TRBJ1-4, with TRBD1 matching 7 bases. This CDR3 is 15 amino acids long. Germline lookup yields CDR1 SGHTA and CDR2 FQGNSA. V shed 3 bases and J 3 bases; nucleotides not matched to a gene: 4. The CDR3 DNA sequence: TGTGCCAGCAGCTTTACAGGGGAGGCTAATGAAAAACTGTTTTTT. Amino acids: CASSFTGEANEKLFF.

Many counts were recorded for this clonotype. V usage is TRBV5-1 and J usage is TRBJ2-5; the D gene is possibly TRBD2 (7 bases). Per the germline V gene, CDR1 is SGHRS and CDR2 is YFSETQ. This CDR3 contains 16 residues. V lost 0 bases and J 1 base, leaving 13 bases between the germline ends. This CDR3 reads CASSLETRGPQETQYF. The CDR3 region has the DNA TGCGCCAGCAGCTTGGAAACGCGGGGGCCCCAAGAGACCCAGTACTTC. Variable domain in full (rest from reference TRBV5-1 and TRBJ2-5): KAGVTQTPRYLIKTRGQQVTLSCSPISGHRSVSWYQQTPGQGLQFLFEYFSETQRNKGNFPGRFSGRQFSNSRSEMNVSTLELGDSALYLCASSLETRGPQETQYFGPGTRLLVL.

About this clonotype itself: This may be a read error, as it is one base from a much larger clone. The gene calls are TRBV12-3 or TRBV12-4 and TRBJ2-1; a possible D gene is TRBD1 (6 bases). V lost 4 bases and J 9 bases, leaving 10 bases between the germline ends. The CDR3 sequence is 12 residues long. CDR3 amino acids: CASSWTESEQFF. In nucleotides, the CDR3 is TGTGCCAGCAGTTGGACAGAGAGTGAGCAGTTCTTC.

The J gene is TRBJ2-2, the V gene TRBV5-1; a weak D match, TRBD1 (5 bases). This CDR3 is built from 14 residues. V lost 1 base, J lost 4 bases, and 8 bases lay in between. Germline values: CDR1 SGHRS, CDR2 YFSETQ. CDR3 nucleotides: TGCGCCAGCAGCTTGACTGGGGCCACCGGGGAGCTGTTTTTT. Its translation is CASSLTGATGELFF.

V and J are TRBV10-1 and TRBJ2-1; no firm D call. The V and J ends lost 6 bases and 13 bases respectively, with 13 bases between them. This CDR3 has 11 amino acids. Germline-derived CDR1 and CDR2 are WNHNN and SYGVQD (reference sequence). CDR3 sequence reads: CASSHGNGQFF. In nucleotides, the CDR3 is TGCGCCAGCAGCCATGGGAATGGACAGTTCTTC.

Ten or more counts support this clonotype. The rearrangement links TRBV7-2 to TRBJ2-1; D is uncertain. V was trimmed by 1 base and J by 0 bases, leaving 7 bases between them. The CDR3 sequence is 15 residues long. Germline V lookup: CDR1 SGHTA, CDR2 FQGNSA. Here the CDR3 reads CASSLDQDSYNEQFF. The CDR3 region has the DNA TGTGCCAGCAGCTTAGATCAGGACTCCTACAATGAGCAGTTCTTC.

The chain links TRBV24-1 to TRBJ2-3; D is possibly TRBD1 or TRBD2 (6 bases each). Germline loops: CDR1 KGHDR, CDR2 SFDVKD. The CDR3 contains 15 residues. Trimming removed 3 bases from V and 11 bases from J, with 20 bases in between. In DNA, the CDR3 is TGTGCCACCAGTGATGCGGACAGTGACCGGAGGGGGCAGTATTTT. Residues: CATSDADSDRRGQYF.

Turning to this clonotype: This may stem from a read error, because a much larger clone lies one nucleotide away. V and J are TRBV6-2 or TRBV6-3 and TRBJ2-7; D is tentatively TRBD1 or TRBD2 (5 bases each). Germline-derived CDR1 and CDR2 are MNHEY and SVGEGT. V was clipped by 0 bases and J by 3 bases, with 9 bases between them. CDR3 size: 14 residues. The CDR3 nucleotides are TGTGCCAGCAGTTACTCGGGGGTCCGCTACGAGCAGTACTTC. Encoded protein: CASSYSGVRYEQYF.

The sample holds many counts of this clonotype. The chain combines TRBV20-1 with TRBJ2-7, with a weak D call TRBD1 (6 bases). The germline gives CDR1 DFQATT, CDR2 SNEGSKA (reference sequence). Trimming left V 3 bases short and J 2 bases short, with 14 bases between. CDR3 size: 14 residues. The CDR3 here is CSARYGTYAYEQYF. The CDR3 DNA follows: TGCAGTGCTAGGTATGGGACATATGCCTACGAGCAGTACTTC.

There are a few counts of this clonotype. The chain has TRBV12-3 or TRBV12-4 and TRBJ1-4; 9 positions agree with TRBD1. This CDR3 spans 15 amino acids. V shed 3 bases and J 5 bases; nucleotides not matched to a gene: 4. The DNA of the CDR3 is TGTGCCAGCAGTTTCGGGACAGGGAAAAATGAAAAACTGTTTTTT. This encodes CASSFGTGKNEKLFF.

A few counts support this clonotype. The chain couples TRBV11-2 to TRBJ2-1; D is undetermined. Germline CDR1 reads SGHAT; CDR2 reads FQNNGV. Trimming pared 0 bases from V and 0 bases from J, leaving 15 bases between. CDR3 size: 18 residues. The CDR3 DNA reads TGTGCCAGCAGCTTAGATCGTTGGGATAATAGCTCCTACAATGAGCAGTTCTTC. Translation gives CASSLDRWDNSSYNEQFF.

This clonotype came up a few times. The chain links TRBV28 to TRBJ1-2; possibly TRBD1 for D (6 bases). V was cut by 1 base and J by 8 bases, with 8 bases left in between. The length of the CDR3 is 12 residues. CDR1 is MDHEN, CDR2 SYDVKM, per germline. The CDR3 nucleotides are TGTGCCAGCAGTTTATCGACAGGAGGCTACACCTTC. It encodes CASSLSTGGYTF.